This entry concerns a single T cell receptor beta chain. Its target is unknown. Donors were healthy Caucasian individuals from Russia aged about 6 to 90. The sample originates from a study of blood T cells in healthy people across ages. Overall study findings and caveats: Nothing was known about donor CMV status, and this possibly confounded expanded clonotype changes. Diversity was higher, and naive CD4+ cells more numerous, in long-lived donors than in aged donors.

The V gene's germline CDR1 is SNHLY and CDR2 FYNNEI. There are 13 residues in the CDR3. A second roughly 6 to 12 cycle PCR used barcoded and J-beta primers. A single record per CDR3 protein comes from TCRdb applying MiXCR to the 5' RACE reads. The sample records 1.5 million to 2 million distinct CDR3 sequences, around 50% being singletons. This TCR came from a woman aged 35 to 49 in good health. Sequenced sample: blood. V is TRBV2 and J is TRBJ2-1; 7 bases agree with TRBD1. Near its end, the DNA agrees better with TRBJ2-7, so the J call may be wrong. This chain's CDR3 is CASCRGTYNEQYF. CDR3 coding DNA: TGTGCCAGCTGCAGGGGGACCTACAATGAGCAGTACTTC.